Following are 28 T cell receptor beta chains from one sample sequenced in a study of OX40 agonist ivuxolimab in advanced cancers. The data were produced by immunoSEQ multiplex PCR, yet TCRdb's version contains in-frame clones alone and is incomplete. Of tens of thousands of clones listed, around 83% were seen once; the top ten hold under 4.5%. The specimen comprised CD4+ or CD8+ T cells sorted from blood, sampled in a trial of the OX40 agonist ivuxolimab. The receptors derive from an adult with an advanced solid tumor such as melanoma, head and neck, liver or kidney cancer.

The CDR3 sequence is CASSPWGGAPDTQYF. The CDR3 coding sequence is TGTGCCAGCAGCCCCTGGGGCGGGGCCCCGGATACGCAGTATTTT. The chain couples TRBV7-2 to TRBJ2-3; tentatively, D is TRBD2 (6 bases). Germline CDR1 reads SGHTA; CDR2 reads FQGNSA. V was trimmed by 5 bases and J by 6 bases, leaving 18 bases between them. This CDR3 has 15 residues.

V usage is TRBV7-8 and J usage is TRBJ2-1, with D perhaps TRBD2 (6 bases). The germline V gene encodes CDR1 SGHVS and CDR2 FQNEAQ. The CDR3 contains 14 residues. V dropped 3 bases and J dropped 7 bases, with 13 bases sitting between them. CDR3 nucleotide sequence: TGTGCCAGCAGCTTGAATTTTCGGGGGAATGAGCAGTTCTTC. Protein sequence: CASSLNFRGNEQFF.

The chain has TRBV4-3 and TRBJ2-1; the D is unclear. In germline, CDR1 is LGHNA, CDR2 YSLEER. V lost 1 base and J 7 bases, leaving 5 bases between the germline ends. The CDR3 contains 12 residues. The CDR3 region has the DNA TGCGCCAGCAGCCAAGGAGGAAATGAGCAGTTCTTC. This sequence encodes CASSQGGNEQFF.

By frequency in the sample, this clone is medium-sized. The V and J genes are TRBV11-2 and TRBJ2-3, with D tentatively TRBD2 (5 bases). Per germline, CDR1 SGHAT and CDR2 FQNNGV. This CDR3 has 16 residues. Trimming cost V 2 bases and J 5 bases, with 17 bases left between them. The CDR3 region is CASSLTEGSLGDTQYF. The CDR3 DNA follows: TGTGCCAGCAGCTTAACTGAGGGATCCCTAGGAGATACGCAGTATTTT.

The chain is built from TRBV30 and TRBJ2-1; no firm D call. Germline V gives CDR1 GTSNPN, CDR2 SVGIG (reference sequence). The CDR3 is 14 residues long. V was pared by 4 bases and J by 0 bases, with 10 bases between. The CDR3 bases are TGTGCCTGGAAAACGATTAGCTCCTACAATGAGCAGTTCTTC. Translating it yields CAWKTISSYNEQFF.

This chain connects TRBV11-1 to TRBJ1-1; D may be TRBD1 (5 bases). The CDR3 is made up of 12 amino acids. Trimming took off 6 bases at V and 5 bases at J, with 10 bases between the two ends. The germline gives CDR1 SGHAT, CDR2 FQDESV (reference sequence). In DNA form, the CDR3 reads TGTGCCAGCAGTTGGGGGGAGACTGAAGCTTTCTTT. It encodes CASSWGETEAFF. The whole variable domain, filled in from reference TRBV11-1 and TRBJ1-1, reads EAEVAQSPRYKITEKSQAVAFWCDPISGHATLYWYRQILGQGPELLVQFQDESVVDDSQLPKDRFSAERLKGVDSTLKIQPAELGDSAMYLCASSWGETEAFFGQGTRLTVV.

This clone was detected only a few times. The chain has TRBV6-5 and TRBJ2-7; 7 bases line up with TRBD1. Per the germline V gene, CDR1 is MNHEY and CDR2 is SVGAGI. With 4 bases clipped from V and 5 bases from J, the junction kept 5 bases outside the gene matches. CDR3 length: 13 residues. The DNA for the CDR3 is TGTGCCAGCAGTTCCACCACAGGGGACGAGCAGTACTTC. Amino acid sequence: CASSSTTGDEQYF.

Comments on this clone: The same CDR3 also results from other DNA sequences found in this sample. The J gene is TRBJ2-5, the V gene TRBV9; 8 positions agree with TRBD2. The CDR3 spans 15 residues. Trimming at V came to 0 bases and at J to 1 base, leaving 2 bases not matched to a gene. Germline CDR1 SGDLS, CDR2 YYNGEE. This CDR3 is CASSVVGLAQETQYF. The CDR3 nucleotides read TGTGCCAGCAGCGTAGTAGGACTAGCCCAAGAGACCCAGTACTTC.

There are a few counts of this clone. The rearrangement links TRBV10-3 to TRBJ1-2; maybe TRBD1 (6 bases). Germline loops: CDR1 ENHRY, CDR2 SYGVKD. Trimming cost V 2 bases and J 14 bases, with 21 bases left between them. This CDR3 region has 14 residues. CDR3 in DNA: TGTGCCATCAGTGAGCCGACTCGGGACACCCGAAGGACCTTC. Encoded protein: CAISEPTRDTRRTF.

CDR3 residues: CASRPEGGTGWYEQYF. CDR3 in DNA: TGTGCCAGCAGACCCGAGGGTGGGACAGGGTGGTACGAGCAGTACTTC. The chain combines TRBV7-3 with TRBJ2-7; 9 nucleotides match TRBD1. The V segment lost 6 bases and the J segment 4 bases; nucleotides outside the gene matches: 13. This CDR3 has 16 amino acids. Germline V gives CDR1 SGHTA, CDR2 FQGTGA.

This chain joins TRBV10-3 and TRBJ2-3, with 8 bases identical to TRBD1. Germline loops: CDR1 ENHRY, CDR2 SYGVKD. The CDR3 is 15 amino acids. Trimming at V came to 2 bases and at J to 6 bases, leaving 7 bases not matched to a gene. The CDR3 is CAISEGQGREDTQYF. CDR3 DNA sequence: TGTGCCATCAGTGAGGGACAGGGAAGAGAGGATACGCAGTATTTT.

This chain connects TRBV30 to TRBJ2-3; 9 nucleotides agree with TRBD2. The CDR3 is 15 amino acids. J gave up 6 bases and V 3 bases, and 10 bases lay outside the gene matches. Germline V CDR1 and CDR2: GTSNPN, SVGIG (reference sequence). Written as DNA, the CDR3 is TGTGCCTGGAGCGTGGGCGGGGGGGCCCGGGATACGCAGTATTTT. As protein: CAWSVGGGARDTQYF.

The chain recombines TRBV5-1 with TRBJ2-5; D is unclear. The CDR3 spans 11 residues. The V end lost 5 bases, the J end lost 0 bases, and 2 bases lay between the germline ends. Germline CDR1 and CDR2: SGHRS and YFSETQ. CDR3 nucleotides: TGCGCCAGCAGGGACCAAGAGACCCAGTACTTC. This codes for CASRDQETQYF.

The chain uses TRBV6-5 and TRBJ1-6; D is unresolved. V lost 6 bases and J 12 bases, leaving 18 bases between the germline ends. Germline values: CDR1 MNHEY, CDR2 SVGAGI. The CDR3 loop spans 14 amino acids. The chain's CDR3 is CASRRGSFGLPLHF. CDR3 coding DNA: TGTGCCAGCAGACGGGGTAGTTTCGGGTTACCCCTCCACTTT.

The chain combines TRBV19 with TRBJ2-5; maybe TRBD1 (7 bases). From germline, CDR1 is LNHDA and CDR2 SQIVND (reference sequence). The V gene lost 4 bases and the J gene lost 4 bases, with 16 bases spanning the gap. CDR3 length: 15 residues. CDR3 nucleotides: TGTGCCAGTAGTACCATGGGGCAGGGGGGAGAGACCCAGTACTTC. Its translation: CASSTMGQGGETQYF.

This CDR3 reads CASSRLQGSSTDTQYF. DNA of the CDR3: TGTGCCAGCAGTCGGCTCCAGGGAAGTAGCACAGATACGCAGTATTTT. The chain combines TRBV27 with TRBJ2-3; D possibly corresponds to TRBD1 (5 bases). CDR3 length: 16 residues. The V gene's germline CDR1 is MNHEY and CDR2 SMNVEV (reference sequence). V was shortened by 5 bases and J by 0 bases, with 15 bases between the two germline ends.

The sample holds a few counts of this clone. The J gene is TRBJ2-3, the V gene TRBV9; unclear D gene. The CDR3 spans 14 residues. CDR1 and CDR2 (germline): SGDLS, YYNGEE. V lost 2 bases, J lost 0 bases, and 7 bases lay in between. The CDR3 DNA sequence: TGTGCCAGCAGCGTGGATCCTAGCACAGATACGCAGTATTTT. Residues: CASSVDPSTDTQYF.

The rearrangement joins TRBV7-2 to TRBJ2-2, with D uncertain. Germline values: CDR1 SGHTA, CDR2 FQGNSA. There are 13 residues in the CDR3. Trimming took off 4 bases at V and 7 bases at J, with 10 bases between the two ends. The CDR3 reads CASSSSLYGELFF. The CDR3, as DNA: TGTGCCAGCAGCTCATCCCTCTACGGGGAGCTGTTTTTT.

This clone occurred a few times. V and J are TRBV30 and TRBJ1-6, with a tentative D call TRBD1 (6 bases). V was pared by 0 bases and J by 7 bases, with 10 bases between. The length of the CDR3 is 14 residues. Per the germline V gene, CDR1 is GTSNPN and CDR2 is SVGIG (reference sequence). The CDR3 sequence is CAWSVNRVNSPLHF. The CDR3 nucleotides read TGTGCCTGGAGTGTAAACAGGGTCAATTCACCCCTCCACTTT.

The chain recombines TRBV29-1 with TRBJ1-6; unclear D gene. V was shortened by 5 bases and J by 8 bases, with 4 bases between the two germline ends. There are 10 residues in the CDR3. Germline lookup yields CDR1 SQVTM and CDR2 ANQGSEA. CDR3: CSVSYSPLHF. In nucleotides, the CDR3 is TGCAGCGTTTCTTATTCACCCCTCCACTTT. Looking up the rest from reference TRBV29-1 and TRBJ1-6 gives the full variable domain: SAVISQKPSRDICQRGTSLTIQCQVDSQVTMMFWYRQQPGQSLTLIATANQGSEATYESGFVIDKFPISRPNLTFSTLTVSNMSPEDSSIYLCSVSYSPLHFGNGTRLTVT.

The V gene is TRBV27, the J gene TRBJ1-2; possibly TRBD1 for D (6 bases). The V end was cut by 5 bases, the J end by 5 bases, with 12 bases between. Germline V gives CDR1 MNHEY, CDR2 SMNVEV (reference sequence). CDR3 length: 13 residues. CDR3 DNA sequence: TGTGCCAGCAGTCCACAGGGTGAGTATGGCTACACCTTC. Translating gives CASSPQGEYGYTF.

The chain employs TRBV21-1 and TRBJ2-5; the DNA was not compared with TRBD1, the D call given in the table. TRBV21-1 is tagged as a pseudogene. This CDR3 comprises 17 residues. CDR3 sequence: CASSRGHGPYEGETQYF. DNA of the CDR3: TGTGCCAGCAGCAGGGGACACGGGCCTTACGAAGGAGAGACCCAGTACTTC.

The J gene is TRBJ2-1, the V gene TRBV19, with TRBD1 as a possible D gene (6 bases). V lost 7 bases, J lost 1 base, and 20 bases lay in between. Germline V gene sequence: CDR1 LNHDA, CDR2 SQIVND (reference sequence). There are 17 residues in the CDR3. The CDR3: CASMSIGGLRSYNEQFF. CDR3 nucleotide sequence: TGTGCCAGTATGTCGATTGGGGGCTTGCGGTCCTACAATGAGCAGTTCTTC.

This sequence joins TRBV5-5 and TRBJ1-6; 8 bases line up with TRBD1. The germline CDR1 and CDR2 sequences are SGHKS and YYEKEE (reference sequence). CDR3 length: 16 amino acids. The V segment lost 2 bases and the J segment 8 bases; nucleotides outside the gene matches: 9. The CDR3 DNA follows: TGTGCCAGCAGCTTCGTTGGGACAGGCCTCGATTCACCCCTCCACTTT. As protein: CASSFVGTGLDSPLHF.

This clone was seen a single time. The rearrangement uses TRBV4-1 and TRBJ2-7, with TRBD2 as a possible D gene (6 bases). Germline values: CDR1 MGHRA, CDR2 YSYEKL. The CDR3 runs to 18 residues. The V end was cut by 4 bases, the J end by 0 bases, with 22 bases between. For the CDR3, the DNA is TGCGCCAGCAGCCCACACTCGTTCACTAGCCGAGGCTCCTACGAGCAGTACTTC. It translates to CASSPHSFTSRGSYEQYF.

This clone was counted only a few times. This sequence joins TRBV7-2 and TRBJ2-7, with TRBD1 matching over 8 bases. V lost 5 bases, J lost 3 bases, and 6 bases stayed unmatched. Looked up from germline, CDR1 is SGHTA and CDR2 is FQGNSA. The CDR3 loop spans 14 amino acids. CDR3 nucleotides: TGTGCCAGCAGCCCAGACAGGGGAGTCTACGAGCAGTACTTC. Translated: CASSPDRGVYEQYF.

The rearrangement uses TRBV28 and TRBJ2-5; D gene ambiguous. Near its end, the DNA agrees better with TRBJ2-7, so the J call may be wrong. CDR1 and CDR2 from the germline V gene are MDHEN and SYDVKM. The CDR3 has 17 residues. The CDR3 coding sequence is TGTGCCAGCCGCCCGTCAACTTTTAGTGCGAGCCTATACGAGCAGTACTTC. Encoded protein: CASRPSTFSASLYEQYF.

This chain links TRBV6-1 with TRBJ1-6, with D hard to call. This CDR3 has 13 amino acids. Germline loops: CDR1 MNHNS, CDR2 SASEGT. Trimming removed 1 base at V and 14 bases at J, with 12 bases between. The CDR3 bases are TGTGCCAGCAGTGAAGGAAAGACTTTGGCCCTCCACTTT. Amino acid sequence: CASSEGKTLALHF.